These 26 T cell receptor beta chains share one sample of origin, sequenced in a study of blood T cell repertoires in COVID-19. Sequenced by immunoSEQ multiplex PCR; TCRdb stores in-frame clones only, minus some. The table lists about 260,000 clones, 87% of them singletons, with approximately 1.5% in the top ten. The sequenced sample was peripheral blood. Every receptor here comes from a woman in her 40s who had recovered from COVID-19.

This sequence joins TRBV18 and TRBJ2-5, with TRBD2 matching 8 bases. The CDR3 has 16 amino acids. CDR1 and CDR2 from the germline V gene are KGHSH and LQKENI. Trimming took 3 bases from V and 13 from J; bases not matched to a gene: 19. The chain's CDR3 is CASSPSTTSALVLAYF. CDR3 nucleotide sequence: TGTGCCAGCTCACCTAGTACGACTAGCGCTTTGGTTTTGGCGTACTTC.

The chain carries TRBV5-4 and TRBJ2-5; possible D gene TRBD2, 7 bases. Deletions cut 0 bases from V and 1 base from J, with 13 bases between. Germline V CDR1 and CDR2: SGHNT, YYREEE (reference sequence). This CDR3 region has 16 residues. Here the CDR3 reads CASSLGAGAPQETQYF. The CDR3 bases are TGTGCCAGCAGCTTGGGGGCGGGGGCCCCCCAAGAGACCCAGTACTTC.

The CDR3 here is CASSRAGEETQYF. CDR3 nucleotide sequence: TGTGCCAGTAGTAGGGCAGGGGAAGAGACCCAGTACTTC. The V call is TRBV19, the J call TRBJ2-5, with D possibly being TRBD1 (6 bases). V was clipped by 4 bases and J by 3 bases, with 9 bases between them. The CDR3 is 13 amino acids. The germline CDR1 and CDR2 sequences are LNHDA and SQIVND (reference sequence).

The chain links TRBV5-1 to TRBJ1-4, with D unresolved. Germline CDR1 and CDR2: SGHRS and YFSETQ. Trimming pared 2 bases from V and 7 bases from J, leaving 12 bases between. CDR3 size: 14 residues. Written as DNA, the CDR3 is TGCGCCAGCAGCTTCCGCGGGAGCGGTGAAAAACTGTTTTTT. Translated, it gives CASSFRGSGEKLFF.

This chain connects TRBV5-6 to TRBJ2-2, with 8 bases lining up with TRBD2. CDR3 size: 15 residues. The trim removed 10 bases at V and 0 bases at J, leaving 8 bases unmatched. Germline CDR1 reads SGHDT; CDR2 reads YYEEEE. The CDR3 spells CAVQAGGPNTGELFF. In DNA, the CDR3 is TGTGCCGTCCAGGCGGGGGGCCCGAACACCGGGGAGCTGTTTTTT.

This rearrangement joins TRBV9 to TRBJ1-4, with a tentative D call TRBD1 (6 bases). The CDR3 spans 15 residues. Germline CDR1 and CDR2: SGDLS and YYNGEE. Trimming removed 3 bases at V and 0 bases at J, with 9 bases between. CDR3 DNA sequence: TGTGCCAGCAGCGCAGGACAGACAACTAATGAAAAACTGTTTTTT. Its translation: CASSAGQTTNEKLFF.

This clone has a single count. The chain carries TRBV19 and TRBJ2-5; perhaps TRBD2 as D (5 bases). In germline, CDR1 is LNHDA, CDR2 SQIVND (reference sequence). With 6 bases removed from V and 7 bases from J, the gap between germline ends came to 12 bases. The CDR3 length is 12 residues. The CDR3 loop reads CASSPLAGTQYF. The DNA for the CDR3 is TGTGCCAGTAGCCCACTCGCGGGGACCCAGTACTTC.

J is TRBJ1-1 and V is TRBV5-4; D gene uncertain. Trimming cost V 10 bases and J 5 bases, with 9 bases left between them. The CDR3 is 10 residues long. CDR1 is SGHNT, CDR2 YYREEE, per germline (reference sequence). The CDR3 sequence is CAYEGTEAFF. CDR3 bases: TGTGCCTACGAGGGAACTGAAGCTTTCTTT. Supplemented by reference TRBV5-4 and TRBJ1-1, the full variable domain reads ETGVTQSPTHLIKTRGQQVTLRCSSQSGHNTVSWYQQALGQGPQFIFQYYREEENGRGNFPPRFSGLQFPNYSSELNVNALELDDSALYLCAYEGTEAFFGQGTRLTVV.

The chain combines TRBV2 with TRBJ2-7; 7 nucleotides agree with TRBD1. The V and J ends lost 1 base and 1 base, in that order; junction bases with no gene match: 1. The germline V gene has CDR1 SNHLY and CDR2 FYNNEI. There are 14 residues in the CDR3. In nucleotides, the CDR3 is TGTGCCAGCAGTGAAGTGACAGGGTCCTACGAGCAGTACTTC. Amino acids: CASSEVTGSYEQYF.

This clone has only one observation. The chain combines TRBV5-1 with TRBJ1-6; D is unclear. The V gene's germline CDR1 is SGHRS and CDR2 YFSETQ. V was trimmed by 6 bases and J by 2 bases, leaving 12 bases between them. The CDR3 is 15 amino acids. The CDR3 nucleotides read TGCGCCAGCACCGCCCGGGATACCTATAATTCACCCCTCCACTTT. Protein product: CASTARDTYNSPLHF.

This chain uses TRBV19 with TRBJ1-6; 7 nucleotides line up with TRBD1. CDR1 LNHDA and CDR2 SQIVND come from the germline V gene (reference sequence). There are 17 residues in the CDR3. Trimming at V came to 8 bases and at J to 1 base, leaving 11 bases not matched to a gene. CDR3 sequence (DNA): TGTGCCAGTGCATCGACAGGGAGGAAGTCCTATAATTCACCCCTCCACTTT. This translates into CASASTGRKSYNSPLHF. The entire variable domain, with the rest obtained from reference TRBV19 and TRBJ1-6, is as follows: DGGITQSPKYLFRKEGQNVTLSCEQNLNHDAMYWYRQDPGQGLRLIYYSQIVNDFQKGDIAEGYSVSREKKESFPLTVTSAQKNPTAFYLCASASTGRKSYNSPLHFGNGTRLTVT.

The gene calls are TRBV7-9 and TRBJ1-4, with D hard to call. Germline loops: CDR1 SEHNR, CDR2 FQNEAQ (reference sequence). V lost 5 bases and J lost 8, with 12 bases in between. This CDR3 has 13 amino acids. This CDR3 is CASSLDLKEKLFF. CDR3 nucleotide sequence: TGTGCCAGCAGCCTGGACTTAAAGGAAAAACTGTTTTTT.

The gene calls are TRBV2 and TRBJ1-1; D gene ambiguous. This CDR3 is built from 16 residues. Germline CDR1 reads SNHLY; CDR2 reads FYNNEI. V was cut by 8 bases and J by 0 bases, with 19 bases left in between. Here the CDR3 reads CASGERNQLMNTEAFF. The CDR3 region has the DNA TGTGCCAGCGGGGAGAGGAACCAGCTCATGAACACTGAAGCTTTCTTT. Complete variable domain (other parts from reference TRBV2 and TRBJ1-1): EPEVTQTPSHQVTQMGQEVILRCVPISNHLYFYWYRQILGQKVEFLVSFYNNEISEKSEIFDDQFSVERPDGSNFTLKIRSTKLEDSAMYFCASGERNQLMNTEAFFGQGTRLTVV.

This chain uses TRBV11-2 with TRBJ1-1; D might be TRBD1 (5 bases). Trimming took 4 bases from V and 3 from J, leaving 15 bases between them. Germline V gene sequence: CDR1 SGHAT, CDR2 FQNNGV. This CDR3 region has 15 residues. This CDR3 reads CASSSWGRPDTEAFF. The CDR3 nucleotides read TGTGCCAGCAGCTCGTGGGGCCGGCCCGACACTGAAGCTTTCTTT.

This clone has only a few counts. The chain has TRBV11-2 and TRBJ2-7; D might be TRBD2 (5 bases). The V end lost 5 bases, the J end lost 0 bases, and 14 bases lay between the germline ends. Germline V gene lookup returns CDR1 SGHAT and CDR2 FQNNGV. This CDR3 is built from 15 residues. The CDR3 region has the DNA TGTGCCAGCAGCATTCTCAGCGGTAGCTCCTACGAGCAGTACTTC. The encoded protein is CASSILSGSSYEQYF.

The gene calls are TRBV10-3 and TRBJ1-4; D remains ambiguous. The V and J ends lost 4 bases and 4 bases respectively, with 13 bases between them. The CDR3 extends over 15 amino acids. Looked up from germline, CDR1 is ENHRY and CDR2 is SYGVKD. The DNA of the CDR3 is TGTGCCATCAGTGGGGAGATGGGGTTTAATGAAAAACTGTTTTTT. Its translation is CAISGEMGFNEKLFF.

This chain links TRBV5-1 with TRBJ2-5; D is perhaps TRBD2 (5 bases). Germline assignment: CDR1 SGHRS and CDR2 YFSETQ. This CDR3 region has 14 residues. V lost 3 bases to trimming and J lost 2 bases, with 11 bases between them. The CDR3 DNA is TGCGCCAGCAGCTGGGCCGGGATTCAAGAGACCCAGTACTTC. Translated, it gives CASSWAGIQETQYF.

This clone was recorded only once. V is TRBV11-3 and J is TRBJ2-3; D is uncertain. CDR1 is SGHNT, CDR2 YENEEA, per germline. The CDR3 has 12 amino acids. Between the trimmed V and J ends, which lost 5 bases and 2 bases, there was a span of 5 bases. The CDR3 DNA reads TGTGCCAGCAGCCCAAACACAGATACGCAGTATTTT. This sequence encodes CASSPNTDTQYF.

The chain links TRBV30 to TRBJ2-2; a weak D match, TRBD1 (5 bases). The CDR3 totals 15 residues. Germline lookup yields CDR1 GTSNPN and CDR2 SVGIG (reference sequence). Trimming took off 0 bases at V and 8 bases at J, with 16 bases between the two ends. The CDR3 sequence is CAWSVKGQGIGELFF. In DNA, the CDR3 is TGTGCCTGGAGTGTTAAGGGGCAGGGAATAGGGGAGCTGTTTTTT. The full variable domain, rest sourced from reference TRBV30 and TRBJ2-2, is SQTIHQWPATLVQPVGSPLSLECTVEGTSNPNLYWYRQAAGRGLQLLFYSVGIGQISSEVPQNLSASRPQDRQFILSSKKLLLSDSGFYLCAWSVKGQGIGELFFGEGSRLTVL.

CDR3 coding DNA: TGTGCCAGCAGCTCCGGACAGGGGAACGAGCAGTACTTC. It yields the protein CASSSGQGNEQYF. This chain joins TRBV7-9 and TRBJ2-7, with 9 bases matching TRBD1. Germline loops: CDR1 SEHNR, CDR2 FQNEAQ (reference sequence). The CDR3 has 13 residues. V lost 4 bases and J lost 5; bases outside the gene matches: 3.

The CDR3 loop reads CASSTSTEATNEKLFF. CDR3 sequence (DNA): TGTGCCAGCAGTACCTCGACGGAGGCAACTAATGAAAAACTGTTTTTT. The chain recombines TRBV2 with TRBJ1-4; no firm D call. The germline V gene encodes CDR1 SNHLY and CDR2 FYNNEI. The CDR3 length is 16 residues. V dropped 5 bases and J dropped 0 bases, with 13 bases sitting between them. Using reference TRBV2 and TRBJ1-4 for the parts outside the CDR3, the full variable domain is EPEVTQTPSHQVTQMGQEVILRCVPISNHLYFYWYRQILGQKVEFLVSFYNNEISEKSEIFDDQFSVERPDGSNFTLKIRSTKLEDSAMYFCASSTSTEATNEKLFFGSGTQLSVL.

The V call is TRBV2, the J call TRBJ1-5; D unresolved. This CDR3 has 14 residues. Trimming took off 4 bases at V and 3 bases at J, with 10 bases between the two ends. From germline, CDR1 is SNHLY and CDR2 FYNNEI. CDR3 residues: CASSVRQPNQPQHF. The CDR3 DNA sequence: TGTGCCAGCAGTGTAAGACAACCCAATCAGCCCCAGCATTTT.

With respect to this clone: At one boundary the junction diverges from the germline segment, which might be a read error. The genes are TRBV18 and TRBJ1-2; possibly TRBD1 for D (5 bases). Germline V lookup: CDR1 KGHSH, CDR2 LQKENI. This CDR3 is 16 amino acids long. The DNA of the CDR3 is TGTGCCAGCTCACCACTCGGGCAGGGCAACCACTACGGCTACACCTTC. The encoded protein is CASSPLGQGNHYGYTF. The entire variable domain, with the rest obtained from reference TRBV18 and TRBJ1-2, is as follows: NAGVMQNPRHLVRRRGQEARLRCSPMKGHSHVYWYRQLPEEGLKFMVYLQKENIIDESGMPKERFSAEFPKEGPSILRIQQVVRGDSAAYFCASSPLGQGNHYGYTFGSGTRLTVV.

The chain couples TRBV9 to TRBJ1-5; tentatively, D is TRBD1 (5 bases). This CDR3 region has 14 residues. In germline, CDR1 is SGDLS, CDR2 YYNGEE. V lost 3 bases and J lost 2, with 9 bases in between. Here the CDR3 reads CASSASGGNQPQHF. CDR3 nucleotide sequence: TGTGCCAGCAGCGCTTCGGGGGGCAATCAGCCCCAGCATTTT.

V and J are TRBV6-5 and TRBJ1-1; D not resolved. Germline CDR1 MNHEY, CDR2 SVGAGI. The CDR3 is 13 residues long. Deletions cut 4 bases from V and 7 bases from J, with 13 bases between. The CDR3 protein is CASSSPGANEAFF. The CDR3 nucleotides read TGTGCCAGCAGTTCCCCCGGAGCCAATGAAGCTTTCTTT.

This clone was detected once. The genes are TRBV3-1 (or the pseudogene TRBV3-2) and TRBJ1-2; D ambiguous. The germline CDR1 and CDR2 sequences are LGHDT and YNNKEL (reference sequence). This CDR3 comprises 14 residues. The V end lost 2 bases, the J end lost 1 base, and 8 bases lay between the germline ends. Here the CDR3 DNA reads TGTGCCAGCAGCCAAATCCTAAATAACTATGGCTACACCTTC. This translates into CASSQILNNYGYTF.